This T cell receptor (beta chain) was observed in a study of T cells in Graves' hyperthyroidism and ophthalmopathy. This clonotype was observed at least ten times. The CDR3 is made up of 15 amino acids. V lost 3 bases to trimming and J lost 4 bases; unmatched junction nucleotides: 9. Amplified regions were TCR beta CDR3 sequences from RNA transcripts. With the HTBI primer set, the TCR CDR3 went through a first round of RT-PCR. TCRdb redid the calling of the multiplex PCR reads with MiXCR, one entry per CDR3 protein. This table holds over 200,000 distinct CDR3 sequences, under 20% found once. The J gene is TRBJ2-7, the V gene TRBV12-3 or TRBV12-4, with TRBD1 matching 7 bases. The TCR sequence derives from a man aged 45-65 years with Graves' hyperthyroidism. The sample comprised blood. The CDR3: CASSFGLDRVYEQYF. CDR3 nucleotide sequence: TGTGCCAGCAGTTTTGGCCTCGACAGGGTTTACGAGCAGTACTTC.